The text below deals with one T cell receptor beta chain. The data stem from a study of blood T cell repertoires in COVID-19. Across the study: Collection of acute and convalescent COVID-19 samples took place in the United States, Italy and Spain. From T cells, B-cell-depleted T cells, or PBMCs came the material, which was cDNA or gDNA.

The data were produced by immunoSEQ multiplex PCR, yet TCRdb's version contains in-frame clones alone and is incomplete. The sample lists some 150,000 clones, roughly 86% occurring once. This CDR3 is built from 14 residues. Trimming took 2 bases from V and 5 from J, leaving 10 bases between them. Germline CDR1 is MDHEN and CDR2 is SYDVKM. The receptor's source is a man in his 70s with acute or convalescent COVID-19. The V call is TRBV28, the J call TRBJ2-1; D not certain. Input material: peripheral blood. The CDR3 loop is CASSLISRDNEQFF. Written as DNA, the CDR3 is TGTGCCAGCAGTTTAATATCCCGTGACAATGAGCAGTTCTTC. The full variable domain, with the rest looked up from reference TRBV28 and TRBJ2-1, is DVKVTQSSRYLVKRTGEKVFLECVQDMDHENMFWYRQDPGLGLRLIYFSYDVKMKEKGDIPEGYSVSREKKERFSLILESASTNQTSMYLCASSLISRDNEQFFGPGTRLTVL.